The rows below give T cell receptor beta chains drawn from one sample of a study of cytomegalovirus exposure and HLA in healthy donors. Data came from immunoSEQ multiplex PCR; TCRdb stores just in-frame clones and leaves some out. In the table there are approximately 120,000 clones, around 72% of which are singletons. Input material: PBMCs. All receptors come from a man aged 30-40 years in good health and CMV-seronegative. Both conserved end residues are part of each CDR3. The D gene is left open where the match is weak. Clone sizes are given selectively: once, few, many, or a class where the clone is expanded.

D gene	V gene	J gene	clone size	CDR3 protein	CDR3 DNA
-	TRBV19	TRBJ1-5	few	CASSIGPDREEGNQPQHF	TGTGCCAGTAGTATAGGTCCCGACAGAGAAGAGGGCAATCAGCCCCAGCATTTT
TRBD1	TRBV4-1	TRBJ2-5	few	CASSTSGGQETQYF	TGCGCCAGCAGCACCTCAGGGGGCCAGGAGACCCAGTACTTC
-	TRBV6-6	TRBJ1-6	-	CASSLRGGQPNSPLHF	TGTGCCAGCAGTCTGAGGGGGGGACAACCTAATTCACCCCTCCACTTT
-	TRBV6-1	TRBJ2-5	-	CASSEETRVKTQYF	TGTGCCAGCAGTGAAGAGACTAGGGTAAAGACCCAGTACTTC
-	TRBV7-3	TRBJ2-7	-	CASSFSIYEQYF	TGTGCCAGCAGCTTTTCAATCTACGAGCAGTACTTC
-	TRBV21-1	TRBJ2-7	-	CASSKGAGRPPNEQYF	TGTGCCAGCAGCAAAGGTGCAGGGAGGCCCCCCAACGAGCAGTACTTC
-	TRBV6-5	TRBJ2-7	-	CASSYGSYGGEQYF	TGTGCCAGCAGTTACGGGTCATACGGCGGGGAGCAGTACTTC
-	TRBV28	TRBJ2-7	few	CASTTGGLEQYF	TGTGCCAGCACCACTGGGGGCCTCGAGCAGTACTTC
TRBD1	TRBV15	TRBJ2-1	-	CATSKVLRGPTYNEQFF	TGTGCCACCAGCAAGGTACTTAGGGGGCCGACCTACAATGAGCAGTTCTTC
-	TRBV18	TRBJ1-1	-	CASSLQSNTEAFF	TGTGCCAGCTCACTTCAGTCAAACACTGAAGCTTTCTTT
-	TRBV7-9	TRBJ2-1	few	CAGRVGEQFF	TGTGCCGGCCGGGTCGGGGAGCAGTTCTTC
TRBD1	TRBV5-6	TRBJ2-7	-	CASSLATGLHNEQYF	TGTGCCAGCAGCTTGGCGACAGGGCTTCATAACGAGCAGTACTTC
-	TRBV27	TRBJ1-1	-	CASSLSGGVGTEAFF	TGTGCCAGCAGTTTATCTGGGGGCGTAGGCACTGAAGCTTTCTTT
TRBD2	TRBV5-4	TRBJ2-5	once	CASSLAGSGGEETQYF	TGTGCCAGCAGCTTGGCCGGCAGCGGGGGGGAAGAGACCCAGTACTTC
TRBD1	TRBV5-5	TRBJ1-2	-	CASSQGQGVYGYTF	TGTGCCAGCAGCCAAGGACAGGGGGTGTATGGCTACACCTTC
-	TRBV7-9	TRBJ2-1	-	CASSPSGARYNEQFF	TGTGCCAGCAGCCCTTCAGGGGCTAGGTACAATGAGCAGTTCTTC
TRBD1	TRBV4-1	TRBJ1-3	-	CASSPKGAGATGNTIYF	TGCGCCAGCAGCCCTAAGGGGGCAGGGGCTACGGGAAACACCATATATTTT
-	TRBV2	TRBJ1-5	-	CASSDSGPNQPQHF	TGTGCCAGCAGTGACTCAGGGCCTAATCAGCCCCAGCATTTT
TRBD1	TRBV28	TRBJ1-3	-	CASSPSGTGGNTIYF	TGTGCCAGCAGCCCGTCAGGGACAGGAGGAAACACCATATATTTT
-	TRBV5-5	TRBJ2-7	few	CASSPSPQGLYEQYF	TGTGCCAGCAGCCCATCACCACAGGGTCTCTACGAGCAGTACTTC
TRBD1	TRBV18	TRBJ1-2	-	CASSPLTGAVGYTF	TGTGCCAGCTCACCCCTGACAGGGGCCGTGGGCTACACCTTC
-	TRBV7-8	TRBJ1-3	few	CASSYYRSSGNTIYF	TGTGCCAGCAGCTATTACAGGAGCTCTGGAAACACCATATATTTT
TRBD1	TRBV5-8	TRBJ1-5	-	CASSGGTAYSNQPQHF	TGTGCCAGCAGCGGGGGGACAGCTTATAGCAATCAGCCCCAGCATTTT
-	TRBV2	TRBJ2-1	-	CATRLGTSSYNEQFF	TGTGCCACCAGGTTAGGGACTTCCTCCTACAATGAGCAGTTCTTC
TRBD1	TRBV7-9	TRBJ1-3	-	CASSLNRGSGNTIYF	TGTGCCAGCAGCTTAAACAGGGGCTCTGGAAACACCATATATTTT
TRBD1	TRBV5-6	TRBJ2-7	-	CASSLFGTGSEEQYF	TGTGCCAGCAGCTTGTTTGGGACAGGGAGTGAAGAGCAGTACTTC
TRBD1	TRBV28	TRBJ1-6	-	CASRTGTGKGTYNSPLHF	TGTGCCAGCAGGACCGGGACAGGGAAAGGCACCTATAATTCACCCCTCCACTTT
-	TRBV21-1	TRBJ1-1	few	CASSKGSGDTNCEALEAFF	TGTGCCAGCAGCAAAGGCTCCGGGGACACGAACTGTGAGGCTCTAGAAGCTTTCTTT
TRBD1	TRBV27	TRBJ1-6	-	CASSLLGQGASSYNSPLHF	TGTGCCAGCAGTTTATTAGGCCAGGGGGCCAGCTCCTATAATTCACCCCTCCACTTT
-	TRBV9	TRBJ1-1	-	CASQGMEGTEAFF	TGTGCCAGCCAAGGAATGGAGGGCACTGAAGCTTTCTTT
TRBD1	TRBV7-2	TRBJ1-2	-	CASSGFETGFHYTF	TGTGCCAGCAGCGGCTTCGAGACAGGGTTTCACTACACCTTC
-	TRBV7-6	TRBJ2-1	once	CASSLAGMGTNEQFF	TGTGCCAGCAGCTTAGCAGGCATGGGGACAAATGAGCAGTTCTTC
-	TRBV21-1	TRBJ1-5	-	CASSRYYRGNQPQHF	TGTGCCAGCAGCAGATATTACAGGGGCAATCAGCCCCAGCATTTT
TRBD2	TRBV19	TRBJ2-3	-	CASSHGTSGGSGTQYF	TGTGCCAGTAGCCATGGGACTAGCGGGGGATCAGGGACGCAGTATTTT
-	TRBV2	TRBJ1-2	-	CASRLDRYGYTF	TGTGCCAGCAGACTGGACAGATATGGCTACACCTTC
TRBD1	TRBV18	TRBJ1-4	-	CASSLRTGERYEKLFF	TGTGCCAGCTCACTAAGGACAGGGGAGCGGTATGAAAAACTGTTTTTT
-	TRBV4-1	TRBJ1-5	few	CASSQEGSGYSNQPQHF	TGCGCCAGCAGCCAAGAAGGTAGCGGCTATAGCAATCAGCCCCAGCATTTT